This TCR beta chain appears in the sequencing data of a study of breast tumors, draining lymph nodes, adjacent tissues. This clonotype was counted at least ten times. The junction had 16 bases not matched to a gene; V was cut back by 8 bases and J by 7 bases. In germline, CDR1 is WSHSY, CDR2 SAAADI. CDR3 length: 15 residues. From the multiplex PCR reads, TCRdb called clonotypes with MiXCR, one entry per CDR3 protein. Of around 140,000 distinct CDR3 sequences in the sample, approximately 20% were seen once. The lymph nodes were axillary draining lymph nodes from breast cancer patients. The source is a female donor with breast cancer. Some clones in this sample may be carry-over from other donors' samples. Sequenced sample: axillary lymph node tissue. The chain combines TRBV10-2 with TRBJ1-2, with TRBD1 identical over 7 bases. CDR3 bases: TGCGCCAGCGCCGAGACGAGACAGGGACTTTTTGGCTACACCTTC. Its protein is CASAETRQGLFGYTF.